These 26 T cell receptor beta chains came from one sample sequenced in a study of T cells in Graves' hyperthyroidism and ophthalmopathy. It was RNA transcripts that yielded the amplified TCR beta CDR3 regions. With the HTBI primer set, the TCR CDR3 went through a first round of RT-PCR. TCRdb re-called the multiplex PCR reads with MiXCR, one entry per CDR3 protein. The table records 370,000 or so distinct CDR3 sequences, 13% of them present only once. Material: blood. These receptors were obtained from a man aged 25-45 years with Graves' hyperthyroidism that later progressed to Graves' ophthalmopathy.

The genes are TRBV13 and TRBJ1-3, with D unclear. The CDR3 is made up of 14 amino acids. Trimming shortened V by 5 bases and J by 0 bases, and 8 bases separated the two germline ends. Germline CDR1 is PRHDT and CDR2 is FYEKMQ (reference sequence). CDR3 nucleotides: TGTGCCAGCAGCGACGGACTCTCTGGAAACACCATATATTTT. The encoded protein is CASSDGLSGNTIYF.

This clonotype has ten or more counts. The V gene is TRBV3-1, the J gene TRBJ2-7; TRBD1 might be the D (5 bases). V was trimmed by 4 bases and J by 5 bases, leaving 9 bases between them. In germline, CDR1 is LGHDT, CDR2 YNNKEL (reference sequence). CDR3 length: 12 amino acids. CDR3 amino acids: CASSPSGNEQYF. The CDR3 DNA sequence: TGTGCCAGCAGCCCGTCAGGGAACGAGCAGTACTTC.

This clonotype appeared many times. Written as DNA, the CDR3 is TGTGCCAGCAGCCTGGACATTGGGCGTGCGTTCTTC. It yields the protein CASSLDIGRAFF. V usage is TRBV7-2 and J usage is TRBJ2-1; D might be TRBD1 (5 bases). Trimming took 5 bases from V and 15 from J, leaving 17 bases between them. From germline, CDR1 is SGHTA and CDR2 FQGNSA. CDR3 size: 12 residues. The whole variable domain, filled in from reference TRBV7-2 and TRBJ2-1, reads GAGVSQSPSNKVTEKGKDVELRCDPISGHTALYWYRQSLGQGLEFLIYFQGNSAPDKSGLPSDRFSAERTGGSVSTLTIQRTQQEDSAVYLCASSLDIGRAFFGPGTRLTVL.

This clonotype was counted many times. This rearrangement joins TRBV11-2 to TRBJ1-2; 7 bases are shared with TRBD1. The CDR3 loop spans 16 amino acids. J was trimmed by 4 bases and V by 5 bases; bases with no gene match: 13. The germline V gene encodes CDR1 SGHAT and CDR2 FQNNGV. CDR3 residues: CASSTLTGRRTYGYTF. The CDR3 DNA reads as TGTGCCAGCAGCACCCTGACAGGGCGCAGAACCTATGGCTACACCTTC.

This clonotype was seen at least ten times. V and J are TRBV12-3 or TRBV12-4 and TRBJ1-5, with D possibly matching TRBD1 (5 bases). The CDR3 totals 15 residues. V lost 1 base to trimming and J lost 6 bases, with 13 bases between them. The CDR3 region has the DNA TGTGCCAGCAGTTTAGGGGGCGCGGGTGCTCAGCCCCAGCATTTT. Protein sequence: CASSLGGAGAQPQHF.

This clonotype turned up a few times. One junction end does not reproduce the germline sequence, and a read error may be involved. The rearrangement uses TRBV7-7 and TRBJ2-2, with a possible D match to TRBD2 (5 bases). Germline CDR1 SSHAT, CDR2 FNYEAQ (reference sequence). There are 14 residues in the CDR3. The CDR3 region is CASSLAHNSGELFF. The CDR3 DNA reads as TGTGCTAGCAGCTTAGCGCACAATTCCGGGGAGCTGTTTTTT.

Only a few counts were recorded for this clonotype. The chain couples TRBV28 to TRBJ2-3; 8 nucleotides match TRBD1. Germline CDR1 reads MDHEN; CDR2 reads SYDVKM. V dropped 6 bases and J dropped 3; count of bases not matched to a gene: 8. The CDR3 is 15 residues long. CDR3 DNA: TGTGCCAGCAGCCCAGGGGGCCAGAGGACAGATACGCAGTATTTT. Amino acids: CASSPGGQRTDTQYF.

As regards this clonotype: Since a much larger clone is just one base distant, this may be a read error. V and J are TRBV12-3 or TRBV12-4 and TRBJ2-4; perhaps TRBD2 as D (5 bases). The CDR3 spans 19 residues. V lost 7 bases, J lost 3 bases, and 28 bases lay in between. The CDR3 loop reads CASILFPTGGLWSKNIQYF. In DNA form, the CDR3 reads TGTGCCAGCATCCTCTTCCCCACTGGCGGGCTGTGGAGCAAAAACATTCAGTACTTC.

This clonotype was seen at least ten times. The chain recombines TRBV28 with TRBJ1-1; D unclear. The CDR3 totals 15 residues. Germline V lookup: CDR1 MDHEN, CDR2 SYDVKM. The V gene lost 6 bases and the J gene lost 4 bases, with 18 bases spanning the gap. CDR3 in amino acids: CASRPPGLPITEAFF. The CDR3 DNA reads TGTGCCAGCAGACCTCCAGGTCTCCCGATCACTGAAGCTTTCTTT.

In nucleotides, the CDR3 is TGTGCCAGCAGTCTTGCCCGCAACGGTCAGCCCCAGCATTTT. Translated, it gives CASSLARNGQPQHF. The V and J genes are TRBV27 and TRBJ1-5; D uncertain. V was clipped by 5 bases and J by 6 bases, with 14 bases between them. The CDR3 loop spans 14 amino acids. CDR1 is MNHEY, CDR2 SMNVEV, per germline (reference sequence).

This clonotype was seen a handful of times. This rearrangement joins TRBV5-4 to TRBJ2-1; the D call may be TRBD1 or TRBD2 (5 bases each). V gave up 2 bases and J gave up 5 bases, with 11 bases separating them. CDR1 SGHNT and CDR2 YYREEE come from the germline V gene (reference sequence). The CDR3 contains 14 residues. The CDR3: CASSFRDANNEQFF. The CDR3 DNA reads TGTGCCAGCAGCTTTAGGGACGCCAACAATGAGCAGTTCTTC.

V and J are TRBV19 and TRBJ1-5; 7 nucleotides line up with TRBD1. The CDR3 totals 15 residues. Trimming cost V 6 bases and J 3 bases; bases outside gene matches: 8. Germline V gene data show CDR1 as LNHDA and CDR2 as SQIVND (reference sequence). The CDR3 protein is CASSTNGQANQPQHF. CDR3 coding DNA: TGTGCCAGTAGCACCAATGGACAGGCCAATCAGCCCCAGCATTTT.

This clonotype was recorded only once. The chain combines TRBV6-2 or TRBV6-3 with TRBJ1-1, with D tentatively TRBD1 (5 bases). Germline lookup yields CDR1 MNHEY and CDR2 SVGEGT. Trimming took off 0 bases at V and 0 bases at J, with 17 bases between the two ends. The CDR3 spans 18 residues. This CDR3 is CASSYSLGDYSMNTEAFF. The CDR3 nucleotides read TGTGCCAGCAGTTACTCGCTAGGGGATTACAGCATGAACACTGAAGCTTTCTTT.

This clonotype was found many times. This chain connects TRBV20-1 to TRBJ2-1; 9 bases map to TRBD1. V shed 5 bases, J shed 3 bases, and the junction held 2 bases outside the gene matches. The CDR3 is 13 residues long. Germline V lookup: CDR1 DFQATT, CDR2 SNEGSKA (reference sequence). CDR3 region: CSAWDRVYNEQFF. The CDR3 coding sequence is TGCAGTGCTTGGGACAGGGTCTACAATGAGCAGTTCTTC.

The table lists this clonotype with many counts. This chain uses TRBV28 with TRBJ1-6, with D possibly matching TRBD1 (6 bases). V gave up 3 bases and J gave up 6 bases, with 12 bases separating them. Looked up from germline, CDR1 is MDHEN and CDR2 is SYDVKM. The CDR3 extends over 15 amino acids. CDR3 sequence (DNA): TGTGCCAGCAGTTTGGGGGGGGCGGGTAATTCACCCCTCCACTTT. Protein: CASSLGGAGNSPLHF.

DNA for the CDR3: TGTGCCACCAGCAGAGATGTAGGGGGCGACGAAAAACTGTTTTTT. This sequence encodes CATSRDVGGDEKLFF. V and J are TRBV15 and TRBJ1-4; 7 bases are a match to TRBD1. V lost 0 bases, J lost 8 bases, and 6 bases stayed unmatched. Germline lookup yields CDR1 LNHNV and CDR2 YYDKDF (reference sequence). The CDR3 is made up of 15 amino acids.

The table lists this clonotype with many counts. This chain connects TRBV12-3 or TRBV12-4 to TRBJ2-2; the D is unclear. Trimming left V 3 bases short and J 4 bases short, with 12 bases between. The CDR3 runs to 15 residues. The CDR3 nucleotides read TGTGCCAGCAGTTTTTCCGCGCCCGGCACCGGGGAGCTGTTTTTT. Its translation is CASSFSAPGTGELFF.

Many counts were recorded for this clonotype. CDR3 DNA sequence: TGTGCCAGCAGTTTGTCTCCCGGGACTCCCCCCCGTTCCTACGAGCAGTACTTC. As protein: CASSLSPGTPPRSYEQYF. The chain links TRBV28 to TRBJ2-7; the D gene is possibly TRBD2 (6 bases). With 3 bases removed from V and 1 base from J, the gap between germline ends came to 22 bases. The CDR3 has 18 amino acids. Germline V gene lookup returns CDR1 MDHEN and CDR2 SYDVKM.

On this clonotype: A much larger clone differs from this one at a single base, so this may be a read error. The J gene is TRBJ2-5, the V gene TRBV20-1; D is possibly TRBD1 (6 bases). This CDR3 region has 13 residues. Trimming removed 5 bases from V and 1 base from J, with 11 bases in between. In germline, CDR1 is DFQATT, CDR2 SNEGSKA (reference sequence). The CDR3 DNA reads TGCAGTGCTCGGACAGAGGGCCAAGAGACCCAGTACTTC. Its translation is CSARTEGQETQYF.

At least ten counts were recorded for this clonotype. The DNA for the CDR3 is TGTGCCAGCGTTCCATCTGGGAGGGGGTATGGCTACACCTTC. Its protein is CASVPSGRGYGYTF. The chain is built from TRBV6-1 and TRBJ1-2; maybe TRBD1 (6 bases). The CDR3 sequence is 14 residues long. Germline loops: CDR1 MNHNS, CDR2 SASEGT. Trimming removed 8 bases from V and 5 bases from J, with 18 bases in between.

The chain joins TRBV11-2 to TRBJ2-7; D gene unclear. The CDR3 has 15 amino acids. V dropped 5 bases and J dropped 5 bases, with 19 bases sitting between them. Per the germline V gene, CDR1 is SGHAT and CDR2 is FQNNGV. The CDR3 is CASSHLGPPMDEQYF. The CDR3 nucleotides read TGTGCCAGCAGCCATCTCGGGCCTCCTATGGACGAGCAGTACTTC.

This clonotype has more than one count but fewer than ten. The chain is built from TRBV11-2 and TRBJ1-4, with D perhaps TRBD1 (6 bases). Trimming cost V 6 bases and J 8 bases, with 19 bases left between them. Germline lookup yields CDR1 SGHAT and CDR2 FQNNGV. This CDR3 has 15 residues. The CDR3 coding sequence is TGTGCCAGCAGTTCTAGGGGGACTTTGCGGGAAAAACTGTTTTTT. As protein: CASSSRGTLREKLFF.

Note on this clonotype: A much larger clonotype is one base distant, so this may be a read error. This chain connects TRBV7-9 to TRBJ2-2; a possible D gene is TRBD2 (6 bases). This CDR3 is built from 15 residues. CDR1 SEHNR and CDR2 FQNEAQ come from the germline V gene (reference sequence). The CDR3 loop is CASGFTLAGTGELFF. The CDR3 DNA reads as TGTGCCAGCGGCTTTACCCTCGCGGGGACCGGGGAGCTGTTTTTT.

This clonotype was detected many times. CDR3 sequence reads: CASSSRDTQYF. The CDR3 region has the DNA TGTGCCAGCAGCTCCCGGGATACGCAGTATTTT. J is TRBJ2-3 and V is TRBV7-9; D gene unclear. The germline V and J ends were trimmed by 4 bases and 6 bases, with 5 bases remaining between them. The CDR3 has 11 residues. Germline values: CDR1 SEHNR, CDR2 FQNEAQ (reference sequence).

The chain joins TRBV19 to TRBJ2-1; 7 nucleotides line up with TRBD2. CDR1 is LNHDA, CDR2 SQIVND, per germline (reference sequence). Trimming at V came to 6 bases and at J to 9 bases, leaving 8 bases not matched to a gene. The CDR3 sequence is 13 residues long. The CDR3 loop reads CASSPHGRGEQFF. The CDR3 bases are TGTGCCAGTAGCCCCCATGGGAGGGGTGAGCAGTTCTTC.

The sample holds many counts of this clonotype. The gene calls are TRBV28 and TRBJ1-2, with D possibly matching TRBD1 (6 bases). Germline CDR1 reads MDHEN; CDR2 reads SYDVKM. The CDR3 spans 13 residues. V lost 10 bases and J lost 8, with 20 bases in between. Here the CDR3 DNA reads TGTGCCACCGCTTTTCAGGGGATGGGAGGCTACACCTTC. Translated, it gives CATAFQGMGGYTF.